These 18 T cell receptor beta chains originate from one sample sequenced in a study of response to subunit inactivated influenza vaccine. A single record per CDR3 protein comes from TCRdb applying MiXCR to the RT-PCR reads. This table holds about 620,000 distinct CDR3 sequences, approximately 10% found once. The source was PBMCs from blood, collected on the day of vaccination. The receptor source for this set is a man aged 45-60 years who received an inactivated influenza vaccine.

This clonotype appeared a few times. The V gene is TRBV7-2, the J gene TRBJ1-3; a weak D match, TRBD1 (5 bases). Germline assignment: CDR1 SGHTA and CDR2 FQGNSA. The CDR3 is made up of 14 amino acids. The V end lost 6 bases, the J end lost 3 bases, and 12 bases lay between the germline ends. The CDR3, as DNA: TGTGCCAGCAGATCAAGACAGATTGGAAACACCATATATTTT. Amino acid sequence: CASRSRQIGNTIYF. The variable domain in full, completed from reference TRBV7-2 and TRBJ1-3, reads GAGVSQSPSNKVTEKGKDVELRCDPISGHTALYWYRQSLGQGLEFLIYFQGNSAPDKSGLPSDRFSAERTGGSVSTLTIQRTQQEDSAVYLCASRSRQIGNTIYFGEGSWLTVV.

A few counts support this clonotype. V gene TRBV5-1 combines with J gene TRBJ1-6; 8 nucleotides agree with TRBD1. Germline values: CDR1 SGHRS, CDR2 YFSETQ. This CDR3 has 19 residues. The ends lost 0 bases at V and 0 bases at J; junction bases unmatched: 8. The CDR3 here is CASSLAGTGRSSYNSPLHF. CDR3 coding DNA: TGCGCCAGCAGCTTGGCCGGGACAGGCAGGAGCTCCTATAATTCACCCCTCCACTTT.

This chain's CDR3 is CASSPLAGLAGEDTQYF. In nucleotides, the CDR3 is TGTGCCAGCAGCCCACTTGCCGGACTAGCGGGAGAAGATACGCAGTATTTT. The chain uses TRBV9 and TRBJ2-3; 13 nucleotides align to TRBD2. The germline V gene has CDR1 SGDLS and CDR2 YYNGEE. The CDR3 runs to 17 residues. With V trimmed by 4 bases and J by 5 bases, 10 bases remained unmatched.

The V gene is TRBV7-9, the J gene TRBJ2-1, with 11 bases identical to TRBD2. In germline, CDR1 is SEHNR, CDR2 FQNEAQ (reference sequence). The CDR3 totals 15 residues. J lost 5 bases, V lost 2 bases, and 2 bases had no gene match. The CDR3 DNA reads as TGTGCCAGCAGCTTATGGGGACTAGCGGACAATGAGCAGTTCTTC. Residues: CASSLWGLADNEQFF. The full variable domain, its missing parts supplied by reference TRBV7-9 and TRBJ2-1, is DTGVSQNPRHKITKRGQNVTFRCDPISEHNRLYWYRQTLGQGPEFLTYFQNEAQLEKSRLLSDRFSAERPKGSFSTLEIQRTEQGDSAMYLCASSLWGLADNEQFFGPGTRLTVL.

This clonotype turned up a few times. CDR3 in DNA: TGCAGTGCTGAAGGAAGACAGGGAGAACAAGAGACCCAGTACTTC. It translates to CSAEGRQGEQETQYF. J is TRBJ2-5 and V is TRBV20-1; 7 bases match TRBD1. V lost 5 bases, J lost 2 bases, and 11 bases stayed unmatched. The CDR3 totals 15 residues. CDR1 and CDR2 from the germline V gene are DFQATT and SNEGSKA (reference sequence).

V is TRBV29-1 and J is TRBJ2-4; 7 nucleotides line up with TRBD2. The germline gives CDR1 SQVTM, CDR2 ANQGSEA. J gave up 2 bases and V 6 bases, and 1 base lay outside the gene matches. This CDR3 comprises 12 residues. CDR3 in DNA: TGCAGCGTGGGACTAACCAAAAACATTCAGTACTTC. As protein: CSVGLTKNIQYF. The whole variable domain, remainder taken from reference TRBV29-1 and TRBJ2-4, is SAVISQKPSRDICQRGTSLTIQCQVDSQVTMMFWYRQQPGQSLTLIATANQGSEATYESGFVIDKFPISRPNLTFSTLTVSNMSPEDSSIYLCSVGLTKNIQYFGAGTRLSVL.

A few counts support this clonotype. V usage is TRBV6-1 and J usage is TRBJ2-4, with 9 bases identical to TRBD1. Germline CDR1 is MNHNS and CDR2 is SASEGT. There are 14 residues in the CDR3. Unmatched junction bases numbered 7, after V lost 6 bases and J lost 7 bases. The CDR3 nucleotides read TGTGCCAGCAGGCTTGGACAGGGGATGAACATTCAGTACTTC. It is translated as CASRLGQGMNIQYF.

In this sample, this clonotype turned up a few times. The gene calls are TRBV27 and TRBJ1-1; 7 nucleotides agree with TRBD1. The CDR3 spans 15 residues. From germline, CDR1 is MNHEY and CDR2 SMNVEV (reference sequence). Losses at the gene ends were 8 bases for V and 3 bases for J; bases not matched to a gene: 12. The CDR3 bases are TGTGCCAGCCGAAAACAGGGGAGTAAGGACACTGAAGCTTTCTTT. Its translation is CASRKQGSKDTEAFF.

V and J are TRBV7-8 and TRBJ2-7, with D possibly being TRBD1 (6 bases). This CDR3 is built from 15 residues. V was pared by 0 bases and J by 3 bases, with 12 bases between. Germline CDR1 is SGHVS and CDR2 is FQNEAQ. The DNA for the CDR3 is TGTGCCAGCAGCTTAGCGAGGGGGACGTACTACGAGCAGTACTTC. This translates into CASSLARGTYYEQYF.

This clonotype came up a few times. V and J are TRBV24-1 and TRBJ2-7; D is undetermined. Deletions cut 6 bases from V and 6 bases from J, with 14 bases between. The CDR3 spans 13 residues. The germline V gene encodes CDR1 KGHDR and CDR2 SFDVKD. CDR3 sequence: CATSLGSLTEQYF. In DNA, the CDR3 is TGTGCCACCAGTTTGGGCAGTCTCACCGAGCAGTACTTC.

The gene calls are TRBV4-2 and TRBJ2-5; the match to TRBD1 covers 8 bases. The CDR3 consists of 16 residues. Germline V gene lookup returns CDR1 LGHNA and CDR2 YNFKEQ. V shed 1 base and J 3 bases; nucleotides not matched to a gene: 7. CDR3 amino acids: CASSQGPNRGEETQYF. The CDR3 region has the DNA TGTGCCAGCAGCCAAGGTCCGAACAGGGGGGAAGAGACCCAGTACTTC.

This clonotype was counted ten times or more. The V call is TRBV20-1, the J call TRBJ2-3; D call uncertain. Germline CDR1 reads DFQATT; CDR2 reads SNEGSKA (reference sequence). This CDR3 is 11 amino acids long. Trimming stripped 3 bases from V and 4 bases from J, with 5 bases between. In DNA, the CDR3 is TGCAGTGCTAGTCTCGCAGATACGCAGTATTTT. Protein: CSASLADTQYF.

This clonotype occurred many times. CDR3 nucleotides: TGTGCCTGGACCTGGACAGAGGGTGAGCAGTTCTTC. Its protein product is CAWTWTEGEQFF. V usage is TRBV30 and J usage is TRBJ2-1; D may be TRBD1 (6 bases). The length of the CDR3 is 12 residues. Trimming shortened V by 4 bases and J by 9 bases, and 13 bases separated the two germline ends. Germline CDR1 reads GTSNPN; CDR2 reads SVGIG (reference sequence).

This clonotype has just a few counts. This chain uses TRBV7-2 with TRBJ2-5, with D unresolved. The V gene lost 0 bases and the J gene lost 1 base, with 9 bases spanning the gap. The CDR3 runs to 15 residues. The germline gives CDR1 SGHTA, CDR2 FQGNSA. The CDR3 sequence: CASSLARTVQETQYF. CDR3 in DNA: TGTGCCAGCAGCTTAGCTCGAACAGTCCAAGAGACCCAGTACTTC.

The gene calls are TRBV20-1 and TRBJ2-1; possible D gene TRBD1, 5 bases. The CDR3 runs to 12 residues. Trimming took off 3 bases at V and 4 bases at J, with 7 bases between the two ends. CDR1 DFQATT and CDR2 SNEGSKA come from the germline V gene (reference sequence). The CDR3 region is CSASQGYNEQFF. The DNA of the CDR3 is TGCAGTGCTAGTCAGGGTTACAATGAGCAGTTCTTC.

This clonotype occurred many times. The chain is built from TRBV12-3 or TRBV12-4 and TRBJ2-1; perhaps TRBD2 as D (5 bases). V gave up 8 bases and J gave up 0 bases, with 17 bases separating them. There are 16 residues in the CDR3. CDR3 sequence: CASSLGSLSSYNEQFF. The CDR3 DNA sequence: TGTGCCAGCTCTTTGGGGAGCCTCAGCTCCTACAATGAGCAGTTCTTC.

This clonotype was detected only a few times. V usage is TRBV12-3 or TRBV12-4 and J usage is TRBJ2-3, with 7 nucleotides matching TRBD1. This CDR3 is built from 14 residues. After removal of 7 bases from V and 1 base from J, the junction contained 5 bases not matched to a gene. As DNA, the CDR3 is TGTGCCAGCACTCGACAGGGAGGCACAGATACGCAGTATTTT. Residues: CASTRQGGTDTQYF.

This clonotype was observed a few times. The CDR3 DNA sequence: TGTGCCAGCAGCTTAGGAGGGCAGGGAAGAGATACGCAGTATTTT. The encoded protein is CASSLGGQGRDTQYF. The chain links TRBV11-2 to TRBJ2-3; D tentatively fits TRBD1 or TRBD2 (5 bases each). There are 15 residues in the CDR3. Trimming cost V 1 base and J 5 bases, with 13 bases left between them. Germline CDR1 reads SGHAT; CDR2 reads FQNNGV. The complete variable domain, with remaining parts taken from reference TRBV11-2 and TRBJ2-3, reads EAGVAQSPRYKIIEKRQSVAFWCNPISGHATLYWYQQILGQGPKLLIQFQNNGVVDDSQLPKDRFSAERLKGVDSTLKIQPAKLEDSAVYLCASSLGGQGRDTQYFGPGTRLTVL.